This passage covers 27 T cell receptor beta chains from one sample sequenced in a study of T cell repertoires in ileal Crohn's disease. Clones were read by immunoSEQ multiplex PCR, and TCRdb kept only the in-frame ones, dropping some. Of around 13,000 clones in the sample, around 78% were seen once. Sample time point: neoterminal ileum biopsy at postoperative endoscopy, about 6 months after surgery. The sequencing input was ileal tissue. The receptors were sampled from an adult with Crohn's disease.

V usage is TRBV6-4 and J usage is TRBJ2-2; D perhaps matches TRBD2 (6 bases). The CDR3 extends over 13 amino acids. V shed 4 bases and J shed 5 bases, with 8 bases lying between them. Germline V gene data show CDR1 as MRHNA and CDR2 as SNTAGT. CDR3 in amino acids: CASSAGETGELFF. CDR3 nucleotides: TGTGCCAGCAGTGCGGGGGAAACCGGGGAGCTGTTTTTT.

This chain links TRBV5-4 with TRBJ2-5, with 14 nucleotides matching TRBD2. Germline trimming cut 4 bases from V and 5 bases from J; bases unmatched to any gene: 4. CDR1 and CDR2 from the germline V gene are SGHNT and YYREEE (reference sequence). There are 15 residues in the CDR3. CDR3 loop: CASSPRLAGGETQYF. The CDR3 nucleotides read TGTGCCAGCAGCCCCAGACTAGCGGGAGGGGAGACCCAGTACTTC.

This clone has just a few counts. The chain uses TRBV5-1 and TRBJ2-1; 12 nucleotides align to TRBD2. CDR3 length equals 15 residues. Germline assignment: CDR1 SGHRS and CDR2 YFSETQ. Trimming cost V 4 bases and J 7 bases; bases outside gene matches: 6. CDR3 residues: CASSHLAGGQNEQFF. CDR3 in DNA: TGCGCCAGCAGCCATCTAGCGGGGGGGCAGAATGAGCAGTTCTTC. The full variable domain, with the rest looked up from reference TRBV5-1 and TRBJ2-1, is KAGVTQTPRYLIKTRGQQVTLSCSPISGHRSVSWYQQTPGQGLQFLFEYFSETQRNKGNFPGRFSGRQFSNSRSEMNVSTLELGDSALYLCASSHLAGGQNEQFFGPGTRLTVL.

The chain carries TRBV6-6 and TRBJ2-7, with D perhaps matching TRBD2 (6 bases). V shed 0 bases and J shed 2 bases, with 11 bases lying between them. Looked up from germline, CDR1 is MNHNY and CDR2 is SVGAGI (reference sequence). This CDR3 region has 15 residues. The CDR3 sequence is CASSYSQTGAYEQYF. CDR3 nucleotide sequence: TGTGCCAGCAGTTACTCTCAGACGGGGGCCTACGAGCAGTACTTC.

This chain joins TRBV25-1 and TRBJ2-2; 7 positions match TRBD1. The CDR3 has 16 residues. The trim removed 1 base at V and 4 bases at J, leaving 6 bases unmatched. Germline CDR1 and CDR2: MGHDK and SYGVNS. CDR3 bases: TGTGCCAGCAGTGAATTCTCGGACAGGCCCACCGGGGAGCTGTTTTTT. It is translated as CASSEFSDRPTGELFF.

This clone was seen a handful of times. The chain carries TRBV5-1 and TRBJ1-2, with 8 bases identical to TRBD1. V lost 4 bases to trimming and J lost 7 bases; unmatched junction nucleotides: 6. This CDR3 spans 13 amino acids. Germline-derived CDR1 and CDR2 are SGHRS and YFSETQ. The CDR3 sequence: CASSNGQGTGYTF. CDR3 sequence (DNA): TGCGCCAGCAGCAACGGACAGGGAACTGGCTACACCTTC.

This clone was seen more than once but under ten times. The rearrangement joins TRBV6-1 to TRBJ2-5, with a tentative D call TRBD2 (6 bases). The V end was cut by 2 bases, the J end by 4 bases, with 14 bases between. This CDR3 contains 15 residues. CDR1 and CDR2 (germline): MNHNS, SASEGT. In nucleotides, the CDR3 is TGTGCCAGCAGTGAAATAGGAGGGTTTGGAGAGACCCAGTACTTC. This gives the protein CASSEIGGFGETQYF.

This sequence joins TRBV9 and TRBJ1-5; 7 bases align to TRBD1. This CDR3 has 14 residues. V lost 0 bases to trimming and J lost 4 bases; unmatched junction nucleotides: 1. Germline values: CDR1 SGDLS, CDR2 YYNGEE. CDR3 region: CASSVGQGNQPQHF. The CDR3 coding sequence is TGTGCCAGCAGCGTAGGACAGGGTAATCAGCCCCAGCATTTT.

The rearrangement uses TRBV9 and TRBJ2-7, with 8 bases fitting TRBD1. V shed 0 bases, J shed 6 bases, and the junction held 5 bases outside the gene matches. This CDR3 is 14 amino acids long. CDR1 and CDR2 from the germline V gene are SGDLS and YYNGEE. CDR3: CASSVAQGAGEQYF. The CDR3 DNA reads TGTGCCAGCAGCGTAGCTCAGGGGGCTGGCGAGCAGTACTTC. The whole variable domain, filled in from reference TRBV9 and TRBJ2-7, reads DSGVTQTPKHLITATGQRVTLRCSPRSGDLSVYWYQQSLDQGLQFLIQYYNGEERAKGNILERFSAQQFPDLHSELNLSSLELGDSALYFCASSVAQGAGEQYFGPGTRLTVT.

The chain is built from TRBV10-3 and TRBJ2-3; a weak D match, TRBD2 (6 bases). This CDR3 region has 12 residues. The V end was cut by 2 bases, the J end by 6 bases, with 6 bases between. CDR1 and CDR2 (germline): ENHRY, SYGVKD. CDR3 sequence: CAISEGGDTQYF. For the CDR3, the DNA is TGTGCCATCAGTGAGGGAGGGGATACGCAGTATTTT.

Sample share makes this clone medium-sized. The rearrangement joins TRBV29-1 to TRBJ2-7; 7 bases agree with TRBD2. This CDR3 has 13 amino acids. With 4 bases clipped from V and 2 bases from J, the junction kept 5 bases outside the gene matches. CDR1 and CDR2 from the germline V gene are SQVTM and ANQGSEA. CDR3 amino acids: CSVGPAGAYEQYF. The DNA of the CDR3 is TGCAGCGTTGGGCCCGCGGGGGCCTACGAGCAGTACTTC.

This chain connects TRBV11-2 to TRBJ2-3; TRBD2 aligns across 10 bases. This CDR3 spans 13 amino acids. Unmatched junction bases numbered 2, after V lost 8 bases and J lost 3 bases. Germline V gene lookup returns CDR1 SGHAT and CDR2 FQNNGV. The CDR3 sequence: CASLTSGTDTQYF. As DNA, the CDR3 is TGTGCCAGCTTGACTAGCGGGACAGATACGCAGTATTTT.

This clone was detected only once. J is TRBJ1-5 and V is TRBV27; perhaps TRBD1 as D (5 bases). The ends were cut back, 6 bases at V and 0 bases at J, with 15 bases in the middle. Germline CDR1 MNHEY, CDR2 SMNVEV (reference sequence). This CDR3 is built from 16 residues. The CDR3 loop is CASRGEPAYSNQPQHF. CDR3 sequence (DNA): TGTGCCAGCAGAGGGGAACCGGCCTATAGCAATCAGCCCCAGCATTTT.

J is TRBJ2-3 and V is TRBV2; the match to TRBD2 covers 11 bases. This CDR3 has 15 amino acids. J was trimmed by 4 bases and V by 4 bases; bases with no gene match: 4. Germline CDR1 is SNHLY and CDR2 is FYNNEI. The CDR3 sequence is CASSGGLAASDTQYF. The CDR3 nucleotides are TGTGCCAGCAGTGGGGGACTAGCGGCATCAGATACGCAGTATTTT.

The chain couples TRBV11-2 to TRBJ1-1, with TRBD1 identical over 7 bases. Germline V gene lookup returns CDR1 SGHAT and CDR2 FQNNGV. This CDR3 has 16 amino acids. Trimming cost V 1 base and J 6 bases; bases outside gene matches: 11. CDR3 sequence reads: CASSLGHLHRGSEAFF. CDR3 in DNA: TGTGCCAGCAGCTTAGGTCACTTACACAGGGGCTCTGAAGCTTTCTTT.

CDR3: CARGGLHNEQFF. CDR3 coding DNA: TGTGCCAGGGGAGGGCTTCACAATGAGCAGTTCTTC. The chain combines TRBV6-4 with TRBJ2-1; 7 positions agree with TRBD2. The length of the CDR3 is 12 residues. The ends lost 9 bases at V and 5 bases at J; junction bases unmatched: 4. The germline CDR1 and CDR2 sequences are MRHNA and SNTAGT.

In DNA form, the CDR3 reads TGTGCCAGCAGCGTAGTAGGACTACCGAGCACAGATACGCAGTATTTT. Protein: CASSVVGLPSTDTQYF. The chain combines TRBV9 with TRBJ2-3; D is perhaps TRBD2 (6 bases). The CDR3 extends over 16 amino acids. Trimming took off 0 bases at V and 0 bases at J, with 11 bases between the two ends. CDR1 and CDR2 from the germline V gene are SGDLS and YYNGEE. Combining the CDR3 with reference TRBV9 and TRBJ2-3 gives the whole variable domain DSGVTQTPKHLITATGQRVTLRCSPRSGDLSVYWYQQSLDQGLQFLIQYYNGEERAKGNILERFSAQQFPDLHSELNLSSLELGDSALYFCASSVVGLPSTDTQYFGPGTRLTVL.

The chain joins TRBV2 to TRBJ1-1; maybe TRBD1 (5 bases). This CDR3 has 12 residues. The germline gives CDR1 SNHLY, CDR2 FYNNEI. Trimming pared 10 bases from V and 1 base from J, leaving 10 bases between. The CDR3: CATTTGNTEAFF. CDR3 coding DNA: TGTGCCACCACTACAGGGAACACTGAAGCTTTCTTT.

The genes are TRBV6-1 and TRBJ2-1, with 9 bases aligning to TRBD2. Germline V gene data show CDR1 as MNHNS and CDR2 as SASEGT. V was pared by 4 bases and J by 7 bases, with 8 bases of the junction left unmatched. This CDR3 has 15 amino acids. The CDR3 DNA follows: TGTGCCAGCAGTGCCTTAGCGGGAGAAATGAATGAGCAGTTCTTC. This translates into CASSALAGEMNEQFF.

V and J are TRBV5-1 and TRBJ1-6; D is unclear. Per the germline V gene, CDR1 is SGHRS and CDR2 is YFSETQ. V lost 3 bases to trimming and J lost 6 bases, with 10 bases between them. This CDR3 contains 14 residues. The CDR3 sequence: CASSSTRANSPLHF. DNA of the CDR3: TGCGCCAGCAGCTCGACAAGAGCTAATTCACCCCTCCACTTT.

Only one count was recorded for this clone. The gene calls are TRBV12-2 and TRBJ2-3; no DNA check was done on the table's D call, TRBD2. TRBV12-2 constitutes a pseudogene. The CDR3 loop spans 18 amino acids. The CDR3 region has the DNA TGTGCAAGTCGCTTAGTATACAAAGCGGGGGGGCTAACAGATACGCAGTATTTT. Translated, it gives CASRLVYKAGGLTDTQYF.

The rearrangement joins TRBV5-1 to TRBJ1-6; D is perhaps TRBD1 (6 bases). Trimming took 4 bases from V and 7 from J, leaving 9 bases between them. Germline V gene lookup returns CDR1 SGHRS and CDR2 YFSETQ. This CDR3 spans 13 amino acids. Here the CDR3 DNA reads TGCGCCAGCAGCACGGACAGAAATTCACCCCTCCACTTT. Translation: CASSTDRNSPLHF. Variable domain in full (rest from reference TRBV5-1 and TRBJ1-6): KAGVTQTPRYLIKTRGQQVTLSCSPISGHRSVSWYQQTPGQGLQFLFEYFSETQRNKGNFPGRFSGRQFSNSRSEMNVSTLELGDSALYLCASSTDRNSPLHFGNGTRLTVT.

This clone was recorded a few times. The J gene is TRBJ2-1, the V gene TRBV7-6; TRBD1 aligns across 7 bases. The CDR3 contains 15 residues. Germline CDR1 and CDR2: SGHVS and FNYEAQ. The V gene end was trimmed by 3 bases and the J gene end by 7 bases; junction bases not matched to a gene: 9. CDR3 in DNA: TGTGCCAGCAGCTTCTCCGGGACAGAAGAGAATGAGCAGTTCTTC. This codes for CASSFSGTEENEQFF.

This clone occurred a few times. The genes are TRBV6-4 and TRBJ2-1; 14 bases fit TRBD2. J gave up 7 bases and V 3 bases, and 2 bases lay outside the gene matches. Germline CDR1 and CDR2: MRHNA and SNTAGT. The CDR3 spans 15 residues. Written as DNA, the CDR3 is TGTGCCAGCAGTGAGACTAGCGGGGGGGGGAATGAGCAGTTCTTC. Translated, it gives CASSETSGGGNEQFF.

There are a few counts of this clone. The chain couples TRBV10-1 to TRBJ2-2; 11 nucleotides align to TRBD2. Germline loops: CDR1 WNHNN, CDR2 SYGVQD (reference sequence). The J segment lost 9 bases and the V segment lost 5 bases, leaving 5 bases of the junction unmatched. CDR3 length: 14 amino acids. CDR3 bases: TGCGCCAGCAGTCCCACTAGCGGGAGACGGGAGCTGTTTTTT. This encodes CASSPTSGRRELFF.

The chain uses TRBV10-3 and TRBJ1-2; 8 bases line up with TRBD1. Trimming at V came to 10 bases and at J to 4 bases, leaving 11 bases not matched to a gene. The V gene's germline CDR1 is ENHRY and CDR2 SYGVKD. The CDR3 has 14 amino acids. Here the CDR3 reads CATRDRRISYGYTF. In DNA, the CDR3 is TGTGCCACCAGGGACAGGAGAATTAGCTATGGCTACACCTTC.

The CDR3 DNA sequence: TGTGCCAGCAGCTTCGACGGACACGGGGGCACTGAAGCTTTCTTT. Residues: CASSFDGHGGTEAFF. The rearrangement joins TRBV11-1 to TRBJ1-1; D is possibly TRBD1 (5 bases). From germline, CDR1 is SGHAT and CDR2 FQDESV (reference sequence). Trimming left V 3 bases short and J 4 bases short, with 15 bases between. The length of the CDR3 is 15 residues.